A selection of T cell receptor beta chains follows, all from one sample in a study of T-cell memory formation after mild COVID-19. TCRdb analysed the 5' RACE reads with MiXCR anew, one entry per CDR3 protein. Of over 500,000 distinct CDR3 sequences in the sample, 15% to 20% are singletons; the top ten hold around 8.1%. Material for sequencing was PBMCs or a T cell subset sorted from them (not recorded which). The receptors derive from an adult woman who had mild COVID-19 (a few samples of this study predate the infection). Cell type and time point are not known. Each CDR3 is given with its conserved first and last residue. Each record gives: J gene, clone size, D gene, V gene, CDR3 DNA, CDR3 protein. The D gene is left open where the match is weak. Clone size is not always given. Where it is, it says once, few, many or a class for expanded clones.

TRBJ2-7 | NA | NA | TRBV2 | TGTGCCAGCAGTGTGGAGGGGGCGCAGTACTTC | CASSVEGAQYF
TRBJ2-5 | few | NA | TRBV7-7 | TGTGCCAGCAGCTTGTCGACCTGGGAGACCCAGTACTTC | CASSLSTWETQYF
TRBJ2-5 | NA | TRBD2 | TRBV25-1 | TGTGCCAGCAGCCATACGGGAGGACAGACCCAGTACTTC | CASSHTGGQTQYF
TRBJ1-1 | NA | TRBD1 | TRBV4-1 | TGCGCCAGCAGTCGACAGGGACCCACTGAAGCTTTCTTT | CASSRQGPTEAFF
TRBJ2-7 | medium-sized | TRBD1 | TRBV5-5 | TGTGCCAGCAGCCGAACTACAGGGGCAGAGCAGTACTTC | CASSRTTGAEQYF
TRBJ2-1 | few | NA | TRBV7-9 | TGTGCCGTACCGCCGGGACAAAACTACAATGAGCAGTTCTTC | CAVPPGQNYNEQFF
TRBJ1-1 | NA | NA | TRBV4-1 | TGCGCCAGCAGCCACCCTCGGGACGGACTACTGAACACTGAAGCTTTCTTT | CASSHPRDGLLNTEAFF
TRBJ1-1 | few | TRBD1 | TRBV6-1 | TGTGCCAGCAGTGATCAGGGGGCGCGGGATGAAGCTTTCTTT | CASSDQGARDEAFF
TRBJ2-5 | few | NA | TRBV23-1 | TGCGCCAGCAGCCAGAGAACCCAGTACTTC | CASSQRTQYF
TRBJ2-7 | many | NA | TRBV5-1 | TGCGCCAGCAGCTTGGGGGACGACTCCTACGAGCAGTACTTC | CASSLGDDSYEQYF
TRBJ2-7 | few | NA | TRBV18 | TGTGCCAGCTCACAAGGCTGGGGCTACGAGCAGTACTTC | CASSQGWGYEQYF
TRBJ2-5 | NA | NA | TRBV18 | TGTGCCAGCTCACCACGTGATTGGAGGGCAAAGACCCAGTACTTC | CASSPRDWRAKTQYF
TRBJ2-3 | NA | TRBD1 | TRBV18 | TGTGCCAGCTCACGACAGGGGGGGCCAGATACGCAGTATTTT | CASSRQGGPDTQYF
TRBJ2-3 | NA | NA | TRBV30 | TGTGCCTGGAGTAAAGGAAGAGAAGATACGCAGTATTTT | CAWSKGREDTQYF
TRBJ2-2 | few | TRBD1 | TRBV10-3 | TGTGCCATCAGTGAGAACCGGGACAGGGGGACCGGGGAGCTGTTTTTT | CAISENRDRGTGELFF
TRBJ2-3 | few | NA | TRBV7-2 | TGTGCCAGCAGCTTACCCGGACAGACAGATACGCAGTATTTT | CASSLPGQTDTQYF
TRBJ2-3 | NA | NA | TRBV12-3/TRBV12-4 | TGTGCCAGCAGTTTAAAGACTACGCAGTATTTT | CASSLKTTQYF
TRBJ1-4 | NA | NA | TRBV14 | TGTGCCAGCAGCCAAGTCCCACAGAGAACAAATGAAAAACTGTTTTTT | CASSQVPQRTNEKLFF
TRBJ2-1 | few | NA | TRBV29-1 | TGCAGCGTTGTCCGTTACAGCACCTACAATGAGCAGTTCTTC | CSVVRYSTYNEQFF
TRBJ1-1 | many | NA | TRBV6-2/TRBV6-3 | TGTGCCAGCAGTTTTGGGACAACCAACACTGAAGCTTTCTTT | CASSFGTTNTEAFF
TRBJ1-3 | NA | NA | TRBV7-2 | TGTGCCAGCAGCACAGTGGGCAGATCAAGAGGAGGAAACACCATATATTTT | CASSTVGRSRGGNTIYF
TRBJ2-3 | few | TRBD2 | TRBV3-1 | TGTGCCAGCAGCCACCACCCTAGCGGGGGTGATCCAGATACGCAGTATTTT | CASSHHPSGGDPDTQYF
TRBJ1-5 | NA | NA | TRBV24-1 | TGTGCCACCAGTGATTCTTTAGGGGCCTTATATCAGCCCCAGCATTTT | CATSDSLGALYQPQHF
TRBJ1-2 | few | NA | TRBV24-1 | TGTGCCACCAGTGATTTGAGCCGGACACTATTGAAAGCTAACTATGGCTACACCTTC | CATSDLSRTLLKANYGYTF
TRBJ2-2 | NA | NA | TRBV7-9 | TGTGCCAGCACCCCAGACCCGGGAACCGGGGAGCTGTTTTTT | CASTPDPGTGELFF
TRBJ2-5 | few | NA | TRBV6-2/TRBV6-3 | TGTGCCAGCAGTACCCTGGTGGACCAAGAGACCCAGTACTTC | CASSTLVDQETQYF
TRBJ2-5 | many | NA | TRBV7-2 | TGTGCCAGCAGTTTAAGCAGAGAGACCCAGTACTTC | CASSLSRETQYF
TRBJ2-1 | few | NA | TRBV9 | TGTGCCAGCAGCGTCACGACCTTACAGGGCAGTGAGCAGTTCTTC | CASSVTTLQGSEQFF
TRBJ2-1 | NA | TRBD1 | TRBV5-1 | TGCGCCAGCAGGGCAACGGGACAGGGGACATACAATGAGCAGTTCTTC | CASRATGQGTYNEQFF
TRBJ2-7 | few | NA | TRBV7-9 | TGTGCCAGCAGCGCCCAGAGCTCCTACGAGCAGTACTTC | CASSAQSSYEQYF
TRBJ1-3 | NA | NA | TRBV4-1 | TGCGCCAGCAGCCAAGATTTCGAAGCCTCTGGAAACACCATATATTTT | CASSQDFEASGNTIYF
TRBJ2-1 | NA | NA | TRBV18 | TGTGCCAGCTCACCAAGTGAAGTGGGGGGTGGCTCCTACAATGAGCAGTTCTTC | CASSPSEVGGGSYNEQFF
TRBJ2-1 | NA | NA | TRBV12-3/TRBV12-4 | TGTGCCAGCAGTGAATTTCGCGGGGGCCTCCTTAATGAGCAGTTCTTC | CASSEFRGGLLNEQFF
TRBJ2-1 | few | NA | TRBV21-1 | TGTGCCAGCAGCAAAGCGGGGGAAGCGGGAGCGACCTCCTACAATGAGCAGTTCTTC | CASSKAGEAGATSYNEQFF
TRBJ2-1 | NA | TRBD2 | TRBV5-1 | TGCGCCAGCAGCCCAGAAGCGGGGGGGCTCCCTTATGAGCAGTTCTTC | CASSPEAGGLPYEQFF
TRBJ1-1 | NA | TRBD1 | TRBV12-3/TRBV12-4 | TGTGCCAGCAGTAGACCGGGACAGCTGAACACTGAAGCTTTCTTT | CASSRPGQLNTEAFF
TRBJ2-3 | NA | TRBD1 | TRBV2 | TGTGCCAGCAGCGCGACAGGGTGGGAGACAGATACGCAGTATTTT | CASSATGWETDTQYF
TRBJ2-2 | NA | TRBD2 | TRBV12-3/TRBV12-4 | TGTGCCAGCAGACCCAGCGGGGGTGACACCGGGGAGCTGTTTTTT | CASRPSGGDTGELFF
TRBJ2-7 | NA | TRBD1 | TRBV5-5 | TGTGCCAGCAGCTTTACAGGGGGCTGGACCTACGAGCAGTACTTC | CASSFTGGWTYEQYF
TRBJ1-1 | NA | NA | TRBV5-1 | TGCGCCAGCAGCCGTCTCGCATTGCAGGGGCAGAACACTGAAGCTTTCTTT | CASSRLALQGQNTEAFF
TRBJ1-2 | many | NA | TRBV7-2 | TGTGCCAGCAGCTTAGTCTCTGGGACAAATTCGGGCTACACCTTC | CASSLVSGTNSGYTF
TRBJ1-3 | many | NA | TRBV14 | TGTGCCAGCAGCCAAGATCTAGCTTCAGTCTCTGGAAACACCATATATTTT | CASSQDLASVSGNTIYF
TRBJ1-5 | many | NA | TRBV5-1 | TGCGCCAGCAGCTTGATCCCCGACCAGCCCCAGCATTTT | CASSLIPDQPQHF
TRBJ2-1 | once | TRBD2 | TRBV7-9 | TGTGCCAGCAGCTTGGCCCCCTGGCAGCGTAGCGGGAGGTACTCCTACAATGAGCAGTTCTTC | CASSLAPWQRSGRYSYNEQFF
TRBJ2-5 | NA | TRBD2 | TRBV29-1 | TGCAGCGTTGATGGGCTAGCGGGAGCCCAGGCGGTGACCCAGTACTTC | CSVDGLAGAQAVTQYF
TRBJ2-7 | NA | TRBD2 | TRBV9 | TGTGCCAGCAGCGTTTATCCGACTAGCGGTTCCTACGAGCAGTACTTC | CASSVYPTSGSYEQYF
TRBJ2-2 | few | NA | TRBV7-2 | TGTGCCAGCAGCCCTAACAGGGCCGGAACCGGGGAGCTGTTTTTT | CASSPNRAGTGELFF
TRBJ2-3 | NA | TRBD2 | TRBV7-2 | TGTGCCAGCAGCTTATCCGCGGGGCCGATAGCGGGGTTCACAGATACGCAGTATTTT | CASSLSAGPIAGFTDTQYF
TRBJ1-5 | many | NA | TRBV20-1 | TGCAGTGCCCCCGGGGGGTCGGCTTATAGCAATCAGCCCCAGCATTTT | CSAPGGSAYSNQPQHF
TRBJ2-2 | NA | NA | TRBV12-5 | NA | CASGFFGQGTGELFF
TRBJ2-5 | NA | NA | TRBV19 | TGTGCCAGTAGTATATGGGGAAGCGAAGAGACCCAGTACTTC | CASSIWGSEETQYF
TRBJ2-1 | NA | TRBD1 | TRBV7-2 | TGTGCCAGCAGCACCCGACAGGGCGTTTACAATGAGCAGTTCTTC | CASSTRQGVYNEQFF
TRBJ2-1 | few | NA | TRBV7-8 | TGTGCCAGCAGCTTAGGGATGGTGTCCCTCTACAATGAGCAGTTCTTC | CASSLGMVSLYNEQFF
TRBJ2-6 | NA | NA | TRBV6-1 | TGTGCCAGCAGTGAAAATACAGTCATCCCTGGGGCCAACGTCCTGACTTTC | CASSENTVIPGANVLTF